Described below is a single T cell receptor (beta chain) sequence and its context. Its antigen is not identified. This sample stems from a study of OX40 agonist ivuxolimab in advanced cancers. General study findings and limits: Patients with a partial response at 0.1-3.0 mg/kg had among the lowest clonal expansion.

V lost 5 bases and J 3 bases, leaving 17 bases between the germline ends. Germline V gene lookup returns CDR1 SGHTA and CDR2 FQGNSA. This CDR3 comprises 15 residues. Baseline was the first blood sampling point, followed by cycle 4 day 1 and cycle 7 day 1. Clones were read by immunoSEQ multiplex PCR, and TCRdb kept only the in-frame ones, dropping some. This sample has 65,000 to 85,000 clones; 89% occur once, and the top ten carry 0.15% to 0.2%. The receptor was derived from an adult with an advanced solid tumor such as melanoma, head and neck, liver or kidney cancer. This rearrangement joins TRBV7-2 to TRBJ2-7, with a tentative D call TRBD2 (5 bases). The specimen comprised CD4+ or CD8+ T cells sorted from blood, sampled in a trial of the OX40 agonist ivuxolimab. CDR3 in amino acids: CASSLNAHGVYEQYF. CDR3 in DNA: TGTGCCAGCAGCCTTAACGCTCACGGGGTCTACGAGCAGTACTTC.